The 20 T cell receptor beta chains below were found in one sample sequenced in a study of T cells in Graves' hyperthyroidism and ophthalmopathy. Researchers took RNA transcripts and amplified the TCR beta CDR3 regions from them. During a first-round RT-PCR of the TCR CDR3, the HTBI primer set was used. TCRdb itself ran the multiplex PCR reads through MiXCR, one entry per CDR3 protein. Of about 610,000 distinct CDR3 sequences in the sample, approximately 14% were seen once. Sequenced material: blood. These receptors originate from a woman aged 40 to 50 with Graves' ophthalmopathy.

This clonotype has more than one count but fewer than ten. V is TRBV20-1 and J is TRBJ2-2; 7 bases are shared with TRBD2. The CDR3 covers 14 residues. J lost 6 bases, V lost 0 bases, and 4 bases had no gene match. Germline CDR1 and CDR2: DFQATT and SNEGSKA (reference sequence). The DNA of the CDR3 is TGCAGTGCTAGAGACCAGACTAGCTCCGGGGAGCTGTTTTTT. Amino acid sequence: CSARDQTSSGELFF.

CDR3 DNA sequence: TGTGCCAGCAGTGGAAACGCAGGTGAAGCTTTCTTT. It encodes CASSGNAGEAFF. The V and J genes are TRBV6-1 and TRBJ1-1; D ambiguous. The CDR3 sequence is 12 residues long. Germline values: CDR1 MNHNS, CDR2 SASEGT. Trimming stripped 4 bases from V and 7 bases from J, with 10 bases between.

This clonotype showed up many times. This chain joins TRBV6-1 and TRBJ2-5; D uncertain. The CDR3 is 12 amino acids. The germline gives CDR1 MNHNS, CDR2 SASEGT. The V end was cut by 4 bases, the J end by 5 bases, with 8 bases between. The CDR3 nucleotides read TGTGCCAGCAGTGCCGGGTGGGAGACCCAGTACTTC. This codes for CASSAGWETQYF.

This clonotype was seen many times. The chain combines TRBV6-2 or TRBV6-3 with TRBJ2-7; 7 bases fit TRBD1. The germline V gene has CDR1 MNHEY and CDR2 SVGEGT. V was clipped by 6 bases and J by 6 bases; unmatched bases: 5. The CDR3 spans 12 residues. CDR3 coding DNA: TGTGCCAGCAGCTTGACAGGGCTCGAGCAGTACTTC. This sequence encodes CASSLTGLEQYF.

The J gene is TRBJ1-1, the V gene TRBV6-1; D is ambiguous. This CDR3 has 13 residues. Germline lookup yields CDR1 MNHNS and CDR2 SASEGT. Between the trimmed V and J ends, which lost 5 bases and 7 bases, there was a span of 14 bases. CDR3 bases: TGTGCCAGCAGTCCACGGACCGGGTTTGAAGCTTTCTTT. It specifies CASSPRTGFEAFF.

This clonotype was picked up many times. In DNA, the CDR3 is TGCAGTGCTAGAGATTTGATGCTGAACACTGAAGCTTTCTTT. Translation: CSARDLMLNTEAFF. V gene TRBV20-1 combines with J gene TRBJ1-1, with unresolved D. The CDR3 spans 14 residues. Germline CDR1 and CDR2: DFQATT and SNEGSKA (reference sequence). The germline V and J ends were trimmed by 0 bases and 0 bases, with 8 bases remaining between them.

This clonotype showed up many times. J is TRBJ2-4 and V is TRBV6-1; 7 bases line up with TRBD1. Germline assignment: CDR1 MNHNS and CDR2 SASEGT. CDR3 length: 15 residues. The V and J ends lost 2 bases and 1 base, in that order; junction bases with no gene match: 2. The CDR3 DNA sequence: TGTGCCAGCAGTGAAACAGGGGCCGCCAAAAACATTCAGTACTTC. It codes for CASSETGAAKNIQYF.

This chain connects TRBV12-3 or TRBV12-4 to TRBJ2-7, with 8 bases aligning to TRBD1. The junction had 8 bases not matched to a gene; V was cut back by 1 base and J by 6 bases. The length of the CDR3 is 15 residues. CDR3 protein: CASSLDPDRAGEQYF. CDR3 DNA: TGTGCCAGCAGTTTAGATCCGGACAGGGCAGGCGAGCAGTACTTC.

The chain couples TRBV6-1 to TRBJ2-5; 10 nucleotides align to TRBD2. There are 16 residues in the CDR3. Per the germline V gene, CDR1 is MNHNS and CDR2 is SASEGT. The junction had 9 bases not matched to a gene; V was cut back by 7 bases and J by 1 base. The CDR3 bases are TGTGCCAGCAACCCCAGTACTAGCGGGGTCCAAGAGACCCAGTACTTC. It specifies CASNPSTSGVQETQYF.

This clonotype came up many times. The V call is TRBV19, the J call TRBJ1-2, with a weak D call TRBD1 (5 bases). V was pared by 11 bases and J by 7 bases, with 17 bases between. CDR1 and CDR2 (germline): LNHDA, SQIVND (reference sequence). This CDR3 is 12 amino acids long. Here the CDR3 DNA reads TGTGCCTCCAGGGTGGTTCAGTTTGGCTACACCTTC. Its protein product is CASRVVQFGYTF.

DNA of the CDR3: TGTGCCAGCAGCTCACTAGGCAGGGCCCCTCCCTACGAGCAGTACTTC. This translates into CASSSLGRAPPYEQYF. The chain combines TRBV7-8 with TRBJ2-7, with D possibly called TRBD1 or TRBD2 (5 bases each). Deletions cut 4 bases from V and 2 bases from J, with 18 bases between. The CDR3 consists of 16 residues. Germline V gene sequence: CDR1 SGHVS, CDR2 FQNEAQ.

The chain carries TRBV6-1 and TRBJ1-5; TRBD1 might be the D (6 bases). Germline V gene data show CDR1 as MNHNS and CDR2 as SASEGT. The germline V and J ends were trimmed by 0 bases and 0 bases, with 6 bases remaining between them. The length of the CDR3 is 15 residues. CDR3 bases: TGTGCCAGCAGTGAAGCGGGACATAGCAATCAGCCCCAGCATTTT. It yields the protein CASSEAGHSNQPQHF.

With respect to this clonotype: One base away lies a much larger clone, so this may be a sequencing read error. The V call is TRBV30, the J call TRBJ1-1, with D perhaps TRBD1 (5 bases). Germline CDR1 and CDR2: GTSNPN and SVGIG (reference sequence). Trimming removed 5 bases from V and 1 base from J, with 5 bases in between. This CDR3 spans 11 amino acids. The CDR3 bases are TGTGCCTGGGGGGGGAACACTGAAGCTTTCTTT. It translates to CAWGGNTEAFF.

This clonotype was seen a handful of times. The V call is TRBV10-3, the J call TRBJ2-7; perhaps TRBD2 as D (6 bases). Germline V gives CDR1 ENHRY, CDR2 SYGVKD. The V gene lost 10 bases and the J gene lost 1 base, with 20 bases spanning the gap. The CDR3 extends over 15 amino acids. The CDR3 sequence is CASQPPGLPSYEQYF. CDR3 sequence (DNA): TGTGCCAGTCAGCCACCGGGACTCCCGTCCTACGAGCAGTACTTC.

On this clonotype: A much larger clone sits a single nucleotide away, making a read error possible. The rearrangement links TRBV6-5 to TRBJ2-7; D perhaps matches TRBD2 (7 bases). Germline assignment: CDR1 MNHEY and CDR2 SVGAGI. There are 15 residues in the CDR3. CDR3 amino acids: CASSYSTTGRGEQCF. The CDR3, as DNA: TGTGCCAGCAGTTACTCCACCACAGGGAGGGGGGAGCAGTGCTTC.

The table lists this clonotype with many counts. This chain joins TRBV11-2 and TRBJ2-7, with 8 positions matching TRBD1. Germline V lookup: CDR1 SGHAT, CDR2 FQNNGV. The CDR3 contains 14 residues. The ends lost 8 bases at V and 5 bases at J; junction bases unmatched: 11. The CDR3 bases are TGTGCCAGCGGGGGCAGGGGGCGCTGGGACGAGCAGTACTTC. Amino acid sequence: CASGGRGRWDEQYF.

The chain is built from TRBV12-3 or TRBV12-4 and TRBJ2-7; D gene unclear. V lost 4 bases and J lost 0, with 7 bases in between. The CDR3 sequence is 13 residues long. Here the CDR3 DNA reads TGTGCCAGCAGTTGGCGTCTCTCCTACGAGCAGTACTTC. Its protein product is CASSWRLSYEQYF.

The V and J genes are TRBV20-1 and TRBJ2-7, with 11 nucleotides matching TRBD2. CDR3 size: 16 residues. Germline CDR1 and CDR2: DFQATT and SNEGSKA (reference sequence). The trim removed 5 bases at V and 0 bases at J, leaving 9 bases unmatched. The DNA of the CDR3 is TGCAGTGCTCCCCCATTTAGCGGGAGGGGCTCCTACGAGCAGTACTTC. It yields the protein CSAPPFSGRGSYEQYF.

The chain recombines TRBV30 with TRBJ2-5; D not resolved. This CDR3 has 10 amino acids. CDR1 and CDR2 from the germline V gene are GTSNPN and SVGIG (reference sequence). V shed 2 bases and J shed 7 bases, with 5 bases lying between them. This chain's CDR3 is CAWSLGTQYF. For the CDR3, the DNA is TGTGCCTGGAGTCTCGGGACCCAGTACTTC.

This clonotype was observed many times. The chain combines TRBV2 with TRBJ1-1; no definite D call. Germline CDR1 reads SNHLY; CDR2 reads FYNNEI. CDR3 length: 12 residues. Trimming removed 3 bases from V and 3 bases from J, with 5 bases in between. The CDR3 DNA is TGTGCCAGCAGTGATCCCTACACTGAAGCTTTCTTT. Residues: CASSDPYTEAFF.